This T cell receptor beta chain is from a study of shared clonotypes between healthy human individuals (dated by TCRdb to about 2020). For the study in its entirety: The cohort included three men and a couple of women between 18 and 49 years of age. For each donor, CD4 naive and CD4 memory were each given three plates, CD8 naive was given two plates, and CD8 memory was given one plate. To increase sequencing depth and limit assay-specific biases, TCR repertoire library preparation and sequencing were carried out by different laboratories using diverse techniques. Each donor's leukapheresis produced roughly between about 0.85 and 10 billion PBMCs. The study deeply sequenced blood TCR repertoires of about five healthy adults to estimate repertoire size and the extent of clonotype sharing between individuals. General conclusions and limits of the study: Even with the large sequencing depth, rarefaction of the sorted-subset datasets indicated that sequencing was incomplete. Higher generation probabilities were observed for clonotypes shared by all four sorted-subset donors than for non-shared clonotypes. Because the study included a small number of donors, the genetic and exposure-history diversity represented was limited. Only blood was sampled, and tissue TCR repertoires likely differ from those in blood. Naive subsets generally had larger estimated clonotype richness than memory subsets did. Based on pairwise subsampling, the degree of clonotype sharing among donors was expected to be affected by sequencing depth. About 5% of naive CD4, 3.5% of naive CD8, 2.3% of memory CD4, and about 0.4% of memory CD8 clonotypes were shared across four donors.

Healthy HIV-negative adults with no recently reported acute infections or vaccinations were included as donors. Every donor was a Caucasian adult living in Nashville, Tennessee, USA. CD4+ T cells were enriched by magnetic negative selection, after which naive cells were positively selected on CD45RA and the negative fraction was taken as the memory subset. Blood was obtained by leukapheresis, after which PBMCs were separated by Ficoll-Histopaque density gradient centrifugation and cryopreserved in liquid nitrogen vapor phase. Analytical flow cytometry was used to check the purity and quantity of every magnetically sorted T cell population. From each sorted fraction, genomic DNA was isolated and quantified by UV absorbance on a Nanodrop 2000c. Regarding this clone: The antigen it recognizes is unknown. No much larger clone is present one base from it, and per-base qualities are unavailable.

TCR CDR3 regions were amplified from genomic DNA by multiplex PCR using the deep immunoSEQ assay. Extracted genomic DNA from each cell subset was spread evenly across all wells of several immunoSEQ 96-well plates, with each plate serving as a replicate. For sorted subsets, approximately 200 ng of genomic DNA, equivalent to roughly 30,000 T cell genomes, went into each replicate PCR. Purified libraries were quantified with a Qubit 3.0 fluorometer, sized on a Bioanalyzer 2100, and re-quantified with the KAPA Library Quantification kit. Each immunoSEQ 96-well plate was sequenced on its own single-read 150-cycle Illumina NextSeq 550 flow cell. The authors' analysis ran thus. Because only junctional sequences without quality scores were contained in the immunoSEQ output, filtering matching that applied to full-length reads could not be performed. Sequences were annotated with PyIR, a Python wrapper for IgBLAST v1.9, and V/J genes and CDR3 were assigned using IMGT germline references. Reads were filtered out if the reads had weak V/J assignments (E-value above 1e-6), no CDR3, stop codons, out-of-frame junctions, or ambiguous translated residues. V3J clonotypes were defined as sequences sharing an identical inferred V gene, J gene, and CDR3 amino acid sequence. To compute the percentage overlap between repertoires, the number of shared unique clonotypes was divided by the size of the smaller repertoire. RTK rarefaction, the Chao1 estimator, and Recon v2.1 estimates of unobserved clonotypes were used to assess repertoire richness. OLGA was used to compute generation probabilities for all TCRbeta clonotypes that the gDNA method yielded from a few donors. TCRdb provides this immuneACCESS table in a form limited to in-frame rearrangements. Some clones are lacking; in checked studies, under half of them reflect an unresolved V gene, and why the rest are absent is not known. That table is the source of V, J and clone size, and D and trimming were worked out from the DNA. The sample profile shows some 2.4 million clones; over 85% of them were found once. The ten largest make up approximately 0.35% of the sample.

From the germline V gene, CDR1 is SGDLS and CDR2 is YYNGEE. The junction carries 12 bases between V and J, which are trimmed by 4 bases and 0 bases respectively. From cysteine to phenylalanine, the CDR3 is 15 amino acids long. The kept DNA is CDR3 alone, 45 bases in frame from the first base. The chain couples TRBV9 to TRBJ2-3, and the D gene may be TRBD2, 6 bases matching. The TCR originated in a man in his late teens or twenties in good health. Some clones in this sample may be carry-over from other donors' samples. The sequenced sample consisted of naive CD4+ T cells from PBMCs. The label giving this sample's cell subset or site can be read as: CD45RA+ positively selected. The encoded CDR3 is CASSSFSGSTDTQYF. The DNA sequence is as follows: TGTGCCAGCAGCTCCTTCAGCGGGAGCACAGATACGCAGTATTTT.